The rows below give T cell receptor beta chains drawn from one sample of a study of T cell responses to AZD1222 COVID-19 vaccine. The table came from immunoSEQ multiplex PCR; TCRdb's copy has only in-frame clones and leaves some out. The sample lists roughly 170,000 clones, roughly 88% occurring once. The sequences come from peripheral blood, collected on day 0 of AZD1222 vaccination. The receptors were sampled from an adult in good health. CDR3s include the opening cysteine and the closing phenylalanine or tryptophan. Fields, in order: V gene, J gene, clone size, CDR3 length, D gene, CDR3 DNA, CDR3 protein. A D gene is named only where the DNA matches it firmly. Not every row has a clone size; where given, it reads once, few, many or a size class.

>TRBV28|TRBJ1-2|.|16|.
TGTGCCAGCAGACCCCACGGCTGGGGGACGAACTATGGCTACACCTTC
CASRPHGWGTNYGYTF
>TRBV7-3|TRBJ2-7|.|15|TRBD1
TGTGCCAGCAGCTTAATAGGGACAGGGCCCTACGAGCAGTACTTC
CASSLIGTGPYEQYF
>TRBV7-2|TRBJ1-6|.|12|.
TGTGCCAGCAGCGCTGGACAGCTTCCCCTCCACTTT
CASSAGQLPLHF
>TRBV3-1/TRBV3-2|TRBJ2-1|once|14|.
TGTGCCAGCAGAAACCTTTTGGCCAATAATGAGCAGTTCTTC
CASRNLLANNEQFF
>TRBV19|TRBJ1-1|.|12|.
TGTGCCAGTAGTTTCCCCAGCACTGAAGCTTTCTTT
CASSFPSTEAFF
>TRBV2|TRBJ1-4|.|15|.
TGTGCCAGCAGCCCCGGGACCTCACTAGGGGAAAAGCTGTTTTTT
CASSPGTSLGEKLFF
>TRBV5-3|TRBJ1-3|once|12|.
TGTGCCAGAAGGCCCCTCGGAGACACCATATATTTT
CARRPLGDTIYF
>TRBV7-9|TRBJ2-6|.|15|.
TGTGCCAGCAGCCTCCTAGCGACTGGGGCCAACGTCCTGACTTTC
CASSLLATGANVLTF
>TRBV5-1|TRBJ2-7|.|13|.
TGCGCCAGCAGCCGGGACCGCTCCTACGAGCAGTACTTC
CASSRDRSYEQYF
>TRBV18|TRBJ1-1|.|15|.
TGTGCCAGCTCACCGCGGTTGGGATGGGGCACTGAAGCTTTCTTT
CASSPRLGWGTEAFF
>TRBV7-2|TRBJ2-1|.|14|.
TGTGCCAGCAGCCATGATTATTTCTACAATGAGCAGTTCTTC
CASSHDYFYNEQFF
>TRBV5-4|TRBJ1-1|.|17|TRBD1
TGTGCCAGCAGCTTGGTTAAGGCAGGGGGATGGAGCACTGAAGCTTTCTTT
CASSLVKAGGWSTEAFF
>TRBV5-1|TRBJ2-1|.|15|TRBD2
TGCGCCAGCAGCTCGGGACTAGCGGGAGCTAATGAGCAGTTCTTC
CASSSGLAGANEQFF
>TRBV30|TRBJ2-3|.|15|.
TGTGCCTGGAACACTTGGTACCTTAGCACAGATACGCAGTATTTT
CAWNTWYLSTDTQYF
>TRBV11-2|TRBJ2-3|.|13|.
TGTGCCAGCAGCTTACACAGATCAGATACGCAGTATTTT
CASSLHRSDTQYF
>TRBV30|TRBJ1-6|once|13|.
TGTGCCTGGAGTAGAAGACAGGATTCACCCCTCCACTTT
CAWSRRQDSPLHF
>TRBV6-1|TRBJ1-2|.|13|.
TGTGCCAGCAGTGAATACAGGGTGGGTGGCTACACCTTC
CASSEYRVGGYTF
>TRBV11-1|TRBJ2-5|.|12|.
TGTGCCAGCGGCCCGGTCGGAGAGACCCAGTACTTC
CASGPVGETQYF
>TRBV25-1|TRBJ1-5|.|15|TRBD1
TGTGCCGGCATAGAAGGGACAGGGGTCAATCAGCCCCAGCATTTT
CAGIEGTGVNQPQHF
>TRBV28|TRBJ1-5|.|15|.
TGTGCCAGCAGTTTATGGGGCAGCCGCAATCAGCCCCAGCATTTT
CASSLWGSRNQPQHF
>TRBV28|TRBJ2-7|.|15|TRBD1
TGTGCCAGCAGTTTAACCCTGGGACAGGGGATCGAGCAGTACTTC
CASSLTLGQGIEQYF
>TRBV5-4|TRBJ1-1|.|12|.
TGTGCCAGCAGCTCGGGACACACTGAAGCTTTCTTT
CASSSGHTEAFF
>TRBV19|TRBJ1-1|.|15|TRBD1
TGTGCCAGTAGTATAGGTGACAGGGGTGGCACTGAAGCTTTCTTT
CASSIGDRGGTEAFF
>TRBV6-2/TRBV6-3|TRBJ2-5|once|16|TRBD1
TGTGCCAGCAGTTACGGACAGGGCCGGGGAGAAGAGACCCAGTACTTC
CASSYGQGRGEETQYF
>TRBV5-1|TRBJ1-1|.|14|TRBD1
TGCGCCAGCGGAAGGACAGGTTTAAACACTGAAGCTTTCTTT
CASGRTGLNTEAFF